The clone carrying this TCR beta chain appeared a few times. The entry originates in a study of T-cell reconstitution after alpha-beta-depleted transplantation in children. Unique molecular identifiers were incorporated into the prepared TCRbeta library. TCRdb reprocessed the PCR reads with MiXCR, giving one entry per CDR3 protein. The sample yields fewer than 1 million distinct CDR3 sequences, around 17% seen once. The germline V and J ends were trimmed by 5 bases and 4 bases, with 15 bases remaining between them. Germline loops: CDR1 SGHAT, CDR2 FQDESV (reference sequence). The CDR3 totals 15 residues.

This receptor was taken from a male patient between 5 and 17 years old who had a stem cell transplant for acute lymphoblastic leukemia, so the T cells may come from the graft donor. Sequences were derived from PBMCs, mostly from graft donor cells, sampled 360 days after TCRalphabeta/CD19-depleted stem cell transplant. This chain uses TRBV11-1 with TRBJ2-1, with TRBD2 as a possible D gene (6 bases). CDR3 region: CASSLGRSGYNEQFF. Written as DNA, the CDR3 is TGTGCCAGCAGCCTGGGTCGGAGCGGGTACAATGAGCAGTTCTTC.